One sample yielded the 20 T cell receptor beta chains listed below, sequenced in a study of blood T cell repertoires in COVID-19. The table came from immunoSEQ multiplex PCR; TCRdb's copy has only in-frame clones and leaves some out. This sample has 95,000 to 150,000 clones, with roughly 79% found just once. Input material: peripheral blood. These receptors were taken from a human donor in a cohort sampled during active COVID-19.

This chain joins TRBV6-4 and TRBJ2-1; 7 nucleotides line up with TRBD1. Germline V gives CDR1 MRHNA, CDR2 SNTAGT. CDR3 length equals 15 residues. The J segment lost 0 bases and the V segment lost 6 bases, leaving 5 bases of the junction unmatched. The CDR3 sequence is CASRLQGSSYNEQFF. As DNA, the CDR3 is TGTGCCAGCAGGCTACAGGGGAGCTCCTACAATGAGCAGTTCTTC.

The V gene is TRBV20-1, the J gene TRBJ1-1; 10 bases are a match to TRBD1. V gave up 4 bases and J gave up 7 bases; unmatched junction bases: 6. CDR3 length: 13 amino acids. Germline CDR1 is DFQATT and CDR2 is SNEGSKA (reference sequence). CDR3 in amino acids: CSATDRGPGEAFF. The CDR3 DNA is TGCAGTGCTACTGACAGGGGGCCTGGTGAAGCTTTCTTT.

The chain couples TRBV28 to TRBJ1-4; no definite D call. The CDR3 extends over 13 amino acids. Germline V lookup: CDR1 MDHEN, CDR2 SYDVKM. The CDR3 is CAILPRRDEKLFF. The CDR3 DNA reads as TGTGCAATACTTCCCCGCCGGGATGAAAAACTGTTTTTT.

The chain links TRBV20-1 to TRBJ2-3; D is ambiguous. CDR1 is DFQATT, CDR2 SNEGSKA, per germline (reference sequence). This CDR3 is 11 amino acids long. The CDR3 is CRAGLTDTQYF. The CDR3 bases are TGCAGGGCAGGCCTCACAGATACGCAGTATTTT.

This sequence joins TRBV27 and TRBJ2-2; 12 bases are shared with TRBD2. The CDR3 consists of 16 residues. After removal of 5 bases from V and 1 base from J, the junction contained 2 bases not matched to a gene. In germline, CDR1 is MNHEY, CDR2 SMNVEV (reference sequence). Written as DNA, the CDR3 is TGTGCCAGCAGTCCTAGCGGGAGGGGGAACACCGGGGAGCTGTTTTTT. Protein sequence: CASSPSGRGNTGELFF.

V is TRBV10-3 and J is TRBJ2-7; TRBD1 agrees at 8 bases. J was trimmed by 3 bases and V by 3 bases; bases with no gene match: 7. The CDR3 is 15 residues long. Germline V gene sequence: CDR1 ENHRY, CDR2 SYGVKD. CDR3 DNA: TGTGCCATCAGTGACACCGGGACAGGCGGCTACGAGCAGTACTTC. Its protein product is CAISDTGTGGYEQYF.

The chain uses TRBV19 and TRBJ2-1, with TRBD1 matching 10 bases. CDR1 is LNHDA and CDR2 is SQIVND in the germline V gene (reference sequence). Trimming took 1 base from V and 7 from J; bases not matched to a gene: 4. CDR3 length: 15 residues. The CDR3 DNA reads TGTGCCAGTAGTATAGTGGGACAGGGGAAGAATGAGCAGTTCTTC. Its protein product is CASSIVGQGKNEQFF.

This clone was seen only a few times. CDR3 loop: CAISEPTAPSSGANVLTF. Written as DNA, the CDR3 is TGTGCCATCAGTGAGCCGACAGCCCCCTCCTCCGGGGCCAACGTCCTGACTTTC. This rearrangement joins TRBV10-3 to TRBJ2-6; the D gene is possibly TRBD1 (5 bases). The CDR3 loop spans 18 amino acids. Germline lookup yields CDR1 ENHRY and CDR2 SYGVKD. Trimming shortened V by 2 bases and J by 4 bases, and 18 bases separated the two germline ends.

This sequence joins TRBV5-1 and TRBJ2-3; D may be TRBD2 (7 bases). V lost 2 bases and J 0 bases, leaving 10 bases between the germline ends. The CDR3 covers 15 residues. Looked up from germline, CDR1 is SGHRS and CDR2 is YFSETQ. The CDR3 bases are TGCGCCAGCAGCTTTGAGGGGGGGAGCACAGATACGCAGTATTTT. It translates to CASSFEGGSTDTQYF.

V usage is TRBV6-5 and J usage is TRBJ2-7; the match to TRBD1 covers 9 bases. This CDR3 is built from 13 residues. Trimming took 6 bases from V and 6 from J; bases not matched to a gene: 6. CDR1 and CDR2 from the germline V gene are MNHEY and SVGAGI. The CDR3 is CASRLTGGGEQYF. The CDR3 DNA reads TGTGCCAGCAGGCTTACAGGGGGCGGCGAGCAGTACTTC.

This clone came up once. The gene calls are TRBV28 and TRBJ1-3; TRBD1 might be the D (5 bases). With 4 bases removed from V and 0 bases from J, the gap between germline ends came to 16 bases. The CDR3 extends over 17 amino acids. Germline V gene sequence: CDR1 MDHEN, CDR2 SYDVKM. DNA for the CDR3: TGTGCCAGCAGTTCAACGCGCAGGGTTCTCTCTGGAAACACCATATATTTT. Its translation is CASSSTRRVLSGNTIYF.

The J gene is TRBJ1-4, the V gene TRBV11-2, with TRBD1 matching 10 bases. This CDR3 has 15 residues. The germline V gene encodes CDR1 SGHAT and CDR2 FQNNGV. The V segment lost 5 bases and the J segment 6 bases; nucleotides outside the gene matches: 6. The CDR3 nucleotides read TGTGCCAGCAGCCCAACGGGACAGGGGCATGAAAAACTGTTTTTT. Residues: CASSPTGQGHEKLFF.

In nucleotides, the CDR3 is TGTGCCAGCAGTGAAAGGACAGGGGTTGGTAGCAATCAGCCCCAGCATTTT. Its protein is CASSERTGVGSNQPQHF. V usage is TRBV2 and J usage is TRBJ1-5, with 9 bases identical to TRBD1. There are 17 residues in the CDR3. Germline-derived CDR1 and CDR2 are SNHLY and FYNNEI. V was pared by 2 bases and J by 0 bases, with 5 bases of the junction left unmatched.

The chain links TRBV7-9 to TRBJ1-4; D call uncertain. This CDR3 contains 15 residues. Germline assignment: CDR1 SEHNR and CDR2 FQNEAQ (reference sequence). V lost 0 bases, J lost 7 bases, and 12 bases lay in between. This chain's CDR3 is CASSLASGKGEKLFF. CDR3 in DNA: TGTGCCAGCAGCTTAGCATCCGGGAAGGGTGAAAAACTGTTTTTT.

V and J are TRBV12-3 or TRBV12-4 and TRBJ2-5; D is perhaps TRBD2 (5 bases). The CDR3 runs 13 residues. Trimming left V 9 bases short and J 0 bases short, with 11 bases between. CDR3: CASRGSNQETQYF. CDR3 in DNA: TGTGCCAGTCGAGGGTCCAACCAAGAGACCCAGTACTTC.

V usage is TRBV28 and J usage is TRBJ1-5; TRBD1 agrees at 9 bases. CDR3 length: 15 amino acids. V lost 6 bases to trimming and J lost 4 bases; unmatched junction nucleotides: 7. Germline-derived CDR1 and CDR2 are MDHEN and SYDVKM. The CDR3 reads CASRETGGANQPQHF. The CDR3 region has the DNA TGTGCCAGCAGAGAGACAGGGGGAGCTAATCAGCCCCAGCATTTT.

This chain links TRBV28 with TRBJ2-3; TRBD2 matches at 12 bases. The germline gives CDR1 MDHEN, CDR2 SYDVKM. Losses at the gene ends were 8 bases for V and 2 bases for J; bases not matched to a gene: 17. This CDR3 is 19 amino acids long. CDR3 coding DNA: TGTGCCAGCCGTCGGCTAGCGGGAGGGCCCCCAGCAGTCACAGATACGCAGTATTTT. It encodes CASRRLAGGPPAVTDTQYF.

The rearrangement joins TRBV6-1 to TRBJ2-1; TRBD2 matches 9 bases. V shed 4 bases, J shed 1 base, and the junction held 5 bases outside the gene matches. The germline V gene has CDR1 MNHNS and CDR2 SASEGT. The CDR3 runs to 16 residues. The CDR3 DNA sequence: TGTGCCAGCAGTGCCCTTAGCGGGAGATCCTACAATGAGCAGTTCTTC. This encodes CASSALSGRSYNEQFF.

This clone was detected once. The CDR3 bases are TGCAGCGTGGACAGGGGCATGAACACTGAAGCTTTCTTT. Translated, it gives CSVDRGMNTEAFF. V usage is TRBV29-1 and J usage is TRBJ1-1, with TRBD1 identical over 9 bases. V shed 6 bases and J 0 bases; nucleotides not matched to a gene: 2. CDR3 length equals 13 residues. Germline V gene lookup returns CDR1 SQVTM and CDR2 ANQGSEA. The full variable domain, in which reference TRBV29-1 and TRBJ1-1 provide the parts outside the CDR3, is SAVISQKPSRDICQRGTSLTIQCQVDSQVTMMFWYRQQPGQSLTLIATANQGSEATYESGFVIDKFPISRPNLTFSTLTVSNMSPEDSSIYLCSVDRGMNTEAFFGQGTRLTVV.

The gene calls are TRBV11-2 and TRBJ2-7; TRBD1 agrees at 9 bases. This CDR3 contains 16 residues. After removal of 5 bases from V and 5 bases from J, the junction contained 13 bases not matched to a gene. Per the germline V gene, CDR1 is SGHAT and CDR2 is FQNNGV. The chain's CDR3 is CASSLSIPGQGHEQYF. CDR3 DNA sequence: TGTGCCAGCAGCCTTAGCATACCGGGACAGGGACACGAGCAGTACTTC.